The next 28 T cell receptor beta chains were all read from a single sample in a study of T-cell reconstitution after alpha-beta-depleted transplantation in children (dated by TCRdb to the mid-2010s). Library construction relied on PCR. Sequenced using an Illumina HiSeq 2500. TCR library preparation used molecular barcoding, with unique molecular identifiers applied to normalize quantification of the TCRbeta repertoire. In TCRdb, the public reads were trimmed at Q25 with fastp and aligned with MiXCR, with productive beta chains retained. Each entry merges the rows of one CDR3 protein and shows their most common DNA and genes. The sample table lists 200,000 to 250,000 distinct CDR3 sequences, around 9.5% of them with a count of one. In total, the top ten clones hold over 5% of the sample. Sample: PBMCs from the stem cell graft donor, taken from the stem cell graft. The receptors were sampled from a human donor who donated a stem cell graft to a child with acute lymphoblastic leukemia.

This sequence joins TRBV12-3 or TRBV12-4 and TRBJ2-3; 9 bases align to TRBD2. The CDR3 contains 15 residues. J was trimmed by 10 bases and V by 5 bases; bases with no gene match: 13. In nucleotides, the CDR3 is TGTGCCAGCAGTCCCTGGGGCGGGGGGGCTGGGGCGCAGTATTTT. As protein: CASSPWGGGAGAQYF.

This clonotype was seen a handful of times. J is TRBJ1-1 and V is TRBV9, with D possibly TRBD1 on 6 matching bases. V gave up 3 bases and J gave up 5 bases, with 17 bases separating them. The CDR3 spans 15 residues. Germline V gives CDR1 SGDLS, CDR2 YYNGEE. In DNA form, the CDR3 reads TGTGCCAGCAGCGCTCTGGAGTTCCAGGGGACTGAAGCTTTCTTT. Its protein is CASSALEFQGTEAFF. The full variable domain, its missing parts supplied by reference TRBV9 and TRBJ1-1, is DSGVTQTPKHLITATGQRVTLRCSPRSGDLSVYWYQQSLDQGLQFLIQYYNGEERAKGNILERFSAQQFPDLHSELNLSSLELGDSALYFCASSALEFQGTEAFFGQGTRLTVV.

V usage is TRBV5-1 and J usage is TRBJ1-1; weak D call: TRBD1 (6 bases). Germline CDR1 SGHRS, CDR2 YFSETQ. CDR3 length equals 15 residues. Trimming removed 3 bases at V and 4 bases at J, with 16 bases between. The CDR3 here is CASSSAGVQGTEAFF. CDR3 nucleotide sequence: TGCGCCAGCAGCTCCGCAGGGGTCCAGGGCACTGAAGCTTTCTTT.

This clonotype was recorded many times. This chain connects TRBV20-1 to TRBJ2-5, with TRBD1 matching over 7 bases. Per the germline V gene, CDR1 is DFQATT and CDR2 is SNEGSKA (reference sequence). With 6 bases clipped from V and 2 bases from J, the junction kept 6 bases outside the gene matches. There are 13 residues in the CDR3. As DNA, the CDR3 is TGCAGTGCAACGCCGGGACAGCAAGAGACCCAGTACTTC. Protein product: CSATPGQQETQYF.

This clonotype came up many times. CDR3 bases: TGTGCCAGCAGCCCCGCGGCCGAGGCGACCCGTCAGCCCCAGCATTTT. Protein product: CASSPAAEATRQPQHF. V and J are TRBV12-3 or TRBV12-4 and TRBJ1-5; no definite D call. V shed 6 bases and J shed 6 bases, with 21 bases lying between them. The CDR3 contains 16 residues.

The rearrangement joins TRBV4-1 to TRBJ1-1, with 8 bases aligning to TRBD1. Germline CDR1 reads MGHRA; CDR2 reads YSYEKL. This CDR3 contains 14 residues. J gave up 1 base and V 3 bases, and 1 base lay outside the gene matches. This CDR3 reads CASSQTGANTEAFF. The CDR3 nucleotides read TGCGCCAGCAGCCAGACAGGGGCGAACACTGAAGCTTTCTTT.

Only a few counts were recorded for this clonotype. The chain links TRBV20-1 to TRBJ1-5, with 8 bases lining up with TRBD1. The CDR3 is made up of 13 amino acids. V dropped 3 bases and J dropped 2; count of bases not matched to a gene: 0. The germline V gene encodes CDR1 DFQATT and CDR2 SNEGSKA (reference sequence). The CDR3 coding sequence is TGCAGTGCTAGGGGACAGGGCAATCAGCCCCAGCATTTT. It is translated as CSARGQGNQPQHF.

This clonotype has a handful of counts. The V call is TRBV5-6, the J call TRBJ1-2, with D unclear. The CDR3 has 16 amino acids. Deletions cut 2 bases from V and 4 bases from J, with 18 bases between. Germline V gives CDR1 SGHDT, CDR2 YYEEEE. CDR3 DNA sequence: TGTGCCAGCAGCTTATTGTTCACGGGGAACACCTATGGCTACACCTTC. Protein: CASSLLFTGNTYGYTF.

The V gene is TRBV3-1, the J gene TRBJ1-4, with a weak D call TRBD1 (5 bases). The CDR3 loop spans 16 amino acids. Trimming took 1 base from V and 6 from J, leaving 15 bases between them. CDR1 and CDR2 from the germline V gene are LGHDT and YNNKEL (reference sequence). In nucleotides, the CDR3 is TGTGCCAGCAGCCAAGGAGACCAGGGAATTGATGAAAAACTGTTTTTT. It encodes CASSQGDQGIDEKLFF.

There are a few counts of this clonotype. The chain is built from TRBV5-1 and TRBJ1-6; D ambiguous. Germline V gene data show CDR1 as SGHRS and CDR2 as YFSETQ. This CDR3 region has 17 residues. V dropped 3 bases and J dropped 3 bases, with 16 bases sitting between them. CDR3 region: CASSSPVDGLYNSPLHF. The CDR3 DNA reads TGCGCCAGCAGCTCCCCAGTCGACGGCCTCTATAATTCACCCCTCCACTTT.

The chain combines TRBV7-6 with TRBJ1-1; maybe TRBD1 (5 bases). CDR1 is SGHVS, CDR2 FNYEAQ, per germline. The ends were cut back, 0 bases at V and 0 bases at J, with 5 bases in the middle. The CDR3 loop spans 14 amino acids. The CDR3: CASSLADMNTEAFF. In DNA, the CDR3 is TGTGCCAGCAGCTTAGCGGACATGAACACTGAAGCTTTCTTT.

This clonotype was detected many times. V and J are TRBV24-1 and TRBJ2-3; D might be TRBD1 (6 bases). The CDR3 contains 15 residues. Germline CDR1 is KGHDR and CDR2 is SFDVKD. The V end was cut by 4 bases, the J end by 0 bases, with 10 bases between. The CDR3 sequence: CATSDPGQSTDTQYF. DNA of the CDR3: TGTGCCACCAGTGACCCGGGACAAAGCACAGATACGCAGTATTTT.

This clonotype was recorded many times. The chain carries TRBV11-2 and TRBJ2-3; 13 bases line up with TRBD2. The CDR3 length is 18 residues. Germline V lookup: CDR1 SGHAT, CDR2 FQNNGV. V dropped 5 bases and J dropped 4; count of bases not matched to a gene: 12. This CDR3 is CASSPHLTSGGASDTQYF. CDR3 DNA sequence: TGTGCCAGCAGCCCCCACCTTACTAGCGGGGGGGCCTCAGATACGCAGTATTTT.

This clonotype has a handful of counts. The chain is built from TRBV19 and TRBJ2-1; 9 bases align to TRBD2. The CDR3 totals 15 residues. V was pared by 5 bases and J by 4 bases, with 6 bases of the junction left unmatched. Germline V gene sequence: CDR1 LNHDA, CDR2 SQIVND (reference sequence). CDR3 sequence reads: CASSPGLAQYNEQFF. CDR3 DNA: TGTGCCAGTAGTCCCGGACTAGCGCAATACAATGAGCAGTTCTTC.

This clonotype was seen a few times. The rearrangement links TRBV11-2 to TRBJ2-7; the D gene is possibly TRBD1 (6 bases). The V gene's germline CDR1 is SGHAT and CDR2 FQNNGV. CDR3 length: 16 residues. Trimming pared 4 bases from V and 4 bases from J, leaving 20 bases between. The CDR3, as DNA: TGTGCCAGCAGCTATACGTACGGCAGGGGAGAGTACGAGCAGTACTTC. Translation: CASSYTYGRGEYEQYF.

The chain links TRBV6-5 to TRBJ1-2; D is possibly TRBD1 (6 bases). This CDR3 contains 17 residues. Trimming stripped 1 base from V and 1 base from J, with 16 bases between. The germline gives CDR1 MNHEY, CDR2 SVGAGI. CDR3 residues: CASSYLGTSSFNYGYTF. CDR3 coding DNA: TGTGCCAGCAGTTACTTAGGGACATCTTCATTTAACTATGGCTACACCTTC.

The chain links TRBV5-6 to TRBJ1-3; D perhaps matches TRBD1 (5 bases). Trimming removed 3 bases at V and 11 bases at J, with 15 bases between. This CDR3 is built from 13 residues. The germline gives CDR1 SGHDT, CDR2 YYEEEE. In DNA form, the CDR3 reads TGTGCCAGCAGCTACCTACAGGCGTACGCCATATATTTT. It yields the protein CASSYLQAYAIYF.

This chain connects TRBV5-1 to TRBJ2-3, with D perhaps being TRBD1 or TRBD2 (5 bases each). Germline V gives CDR1 SGHRS, CDR2 YFSETQ. The CDR3 loop spans 14 amino acids. Trimming removed 0 bases at V and 9 bases at J, with 14 bases between. CDR3 in amino acids: CASSLGGGTKTQYF. DNA of the CDR3: TGCGCCAGCAGCTTGGGTGGGGGTACGAAAACGCAGTATTTT.

V usage is TRBV7-9 and J usage is TRBJ1-4; TRBD1 is a possible D gene (5 bases). This CDR3 spans 15 amino acids. Between the trimmed V and J ends, which lost 2 bases and 5 bases, there was a span of 12 bases. Germline V gene lookup returns CDR1 SEHNR and CDR2 FQNEAQ (reference sequence). The DNA for the CDR3 is TGTGCCAGCAGCTTAAACGGGGGTGACAATGAAAAACTGTTTTTT. This codes for CASSLNGGDNEKLFF.

Only a few counts were recorded for this clonotype. The chain couples TRBV11-2 to TRBJ1-3; TRBD1 is a possible D gene (6 bases). Trimming shortened V by 0 bases and J by 1 base, and 10 bases separated the two germline ends. This CDR3 spans 16 amino acids. The germline CDR1 and CDR2 sequences are SGHAT and FQNNGV. CDR3 nucleotide sequence: TGTGCCAGCAGCTTAGAAACAGGGACGTCTGGAAACACCATATATTTT. It translates to CASSLETGTSGNTIYF.

This clonotype occurred many times. V and J are TRBV6-2 or TRBV6-3 and TRBJ1-1; D gene unclear. V was shortened by 9 bases and J by 3 bases, with 5 bases between the two germline ends. Germline assignment: CDR1 MNHEY and CDR2 SVGEGT. CDR3 length: 10 residues. The CDR3 spells CASGYTEAFF. The CDR3 region has the DNA TGTGCCAGTGGATACACTGAAGCTTTCTTT.

This clonotype was detected only a few times. This chain uses TRBV5-1 with TRBJ2-1, with 15 bases that match TRBD2. The length of the CDR3 is 15 residues. CDR1 is SGHRS, CDR2 YFSETQ, per germline. The V segment lost 3 bases and the J segment 12 bases; nucleotides outside the gene matches: 7. The DNA for the CDR3 is TGCGCCAGCAGCTGGACTAGCGGGGGGGCCTCGGGGCAGTTCTTC. This gives the protein CASSWTSGGASGQFF.

The J gene is TRBJ2-7, the V gene TRBV12-2; TRBD1 reflects the table's D call only, with no check against the DNA. TRBV12-2 is recorded as a pseudogene. There are 21 residues in the CDR3. The CDR3 nucleotides are TGTGCAAGTCGCTTAGCTCCAGACAACTCAGGTAGACGGGGGGACATATACGAGCAGTACTTC. It encodes CASRLAPDNSGRRGDIYEQYF.

This clonotype has just a few counts. The V call is TRBV5-1, the J call TRBJ2-7, with 7 bases identical to TRBD2. J gave up 0 bases and V 1 base, and 10 bases lay outside the gene matches. Germline CDR1 reads SGHRS; CDR2 reads YFSETQ. This CDR3 is built from 17 residues. The CDR3 is CASSLSVVLADSYEQYF. The CDR3 DNA is TGCGCCAGCAGCTTGTCTGTAGTTCTAGCGGACTCCTACGAGCAGTACTTC.

V gene TRBV7-9 combines with J gene TRBJ1-2; D is ambiguous. Trimming cost V 5 bases and J 8 bases, with 21 bases left between them. Germline V gives CDR1 SEHNR, CDR2 FQNEAQ (reference sequence). The CDR3 covers 15 residues. The chain's CDR3 is CASSPGVEALVGYTF. The DNA of the CDR3 is TGTGCCAGCAGCCCCGGGGTGGAGGCGCTGGTGGGCTACACCTTC.

There are many counts of this clonotype. This chain connects TRBV15 to TRBJ2-5; D remains unclear. V was trimmed by 0 bases and J by 1 base, leaving 6 bases between them. The CDR3 spans 14 residues. Germline-derived CDR1 and CDR2 are LNHNV and YYDKDF (reference sequence). DNA of the CDR3: TGTGCCACCAGCAGAGATGATATCCAAGAGACCCAGTACTTC. It yields the protein CATSRDDIQETQYF.

This clonotype was counted at least ten times. The J gene is TRBJ1-1, the V gene TRBV6-1; no firm D call. Germline-derived CDR1 and CDR2 are MNHNS and SASEGT. The length of the CDR3 is 11 residues. V lost 6 bases to trimming and J lost 11 bases, with 13 bases between them. In DNA, the CDR3 is TGTGCCAGCAGCCCCACCCTGAACGCTTTCTTT. Amino acids: CASSPTLNAFF.

This clonotype is termed medium-sized. The V call is TRBV29-1, the J call TRBJ2-7; perhaps TRBD1 as D (6 bases). The germline gives CDR1 SQVTM, CDR2 ANQGSEA. The germline V and J ends were trimmed by 7 bases and 4 bases, with 17 bases remaining between them. This CDR3 contains 13 residues. This chain's CDR3 is CSATGSLGYEQYF. CDR3 sequence (DNA): TGCAGCGCCACAGGGTCGCTGGGGTACGAGCAGTACTTC.